Each of the 15 T cell receptor beta chains below was sequenced from the same sample in a study of shared clonotypes between healthy human individuals. Clones were read by immunoSEQ multiplex PCR, and TCRdb kept only the in-frame ones, dropping some. The profile covers some 630,000 clones, with approximately 75% appearing a single time and 1.8% taken by the ten largest. Sequenced sample: memory CD4+ T cells sorted from blood. Subset indicated: CD45RA-negative fraction. These receptors were collected from a woman aged 25 to 45 in good health.

The chain recombines TRBV21-1 with TRBJ1-5; the DNA was not used to check the table's D call, TRBD1. TRBV21-1 is listed as a pseudogene. The CDR3 totals 16 residues. The CDR3 nucleotides read TGTGCCAGCAGCTCCAGGACAGGGCGTCCCAATCAGCCCCAGCATTTT. It codes for CASSSRTGRPNQPQHF.

V and J are TRBV4-1 and TRBJ2-3, with 11 bases aligning to TRBD1. Germline assignment: CDR1 MGHRA and CDR2 YSYEKL. The junction had 3 bases not matched to a gene; V was cut back by 1 base and J by 6 bases. The CDR3 loop spans 15 amino acids. CDR3 sequence reads: CASSQGDRGMDTQYF. CDR3 nucleotides: TGCGCCAGCAGCCAAGGGGACAGGGGGATGGATACGCAGTATTTT.

The chain has TRBV7-9 and TRBJ2-7; D possibly corresponds to TRBD2 (6 bases). Germline V gene lookup returns CDR1 SEHNR and CDR2 FQNEAQ (reference sequence). This CDR3 comprises 12 residues. Trimming took off 5 bases at V and 7 bases at J, with 12 bases between the two ends. The CDR3 DNA sequence: TGTGCCAGCAGCCAACCGGCGGGGGAGCAGTACTTC. It specifies CASSQPAGEQYF.

The CDR3, as DNA: TGTGCCAGCAGGAAGGACTGGATTGCCTACGAGCAGTACTTC. Protein product: CASRKDWIAYEQYF. This rearrangement joins TRBV28 to TRBJ2-7; a possible D gene is TRBD2 (5 bases). The CDR3 covers 14 residues. V lost 6 bases to trimming and J lost 2 bases, with 14 bases between them. CDR1 is MDHEN and CDR2 is SYDVKM in the germline V gene.

V usage is TRBV28 and J usage is TRBJ1-2; D uncertain. Trimming removed 11 bases at V and 2 bases at J, with 18 bases between. This CDR3 contains 14 residues. Germline V gene data show CDR1 as MDHEN and CDR2 as SYDVKM. The CDR3 loop is CAVPTRTGNYGYTF. In DNA, the CDR3 is TGTGCCGTACCCACCCGGACGGGGAACTATGGCTACACCTTC.

This clone appeared a single time. The gene calls are TRBV11-3 and TRBJ1-4; D is unclear. The CDR3 is 14 residues long. Trimming took 2 bases from V and 5 from J, leaving 9 bases between them. Germline CDR1 SGHNT, CDR2 YENEEA. Written as DNA, the CDR3 is TGTGCCAGCAGCTTACCCACCAAAAATGAAAAACTGTTTTTT. It translates to CASSLPTKNEKLFF.

This clone came up many times. The CDR3 DNA follows: TGCGCCAGCAGCGCCCAATTGGCTAACACTGAAGCTTTCTTT. Its translation is CASSAQLANTEAFF. The chain has TRBV5-1 and TRBJ1-1; D remains ambiguous. Trimming took 4 bases from V and 2 from J, leaving 12 bases between them. CDR1 is SGHRS and CDR2 is YFSETQ in the germline V gene. There are 14 residues in the CDR3.

The table lists this clone with many counts. The chain is built from TRBV5-5 and TRBJ1-4; D perhaps matches TRBD1 (5 bases). Trimming cost V 1 base and J 5 bases, with 9 bases left between them. Germline lookup yields CDR1 SGHKS and CDR2 YYEKEE (reference sequence). This CDR3 spans 14 amino acids. The CDR3 reads CASSLLGANEKLFF. DNA for the CDR3: TGTGCCAGCAGCTTGTTAGGGGCGAATGAAAAACTGTTTTTT.

V and J are TRBV5-1 and TRBJ2-7; no reliable D call. V was shortened by 5 bases and J by 0 bases, with 12 bases between the two germline ends. Germline loops: CDR1 SGHRS, CDR2 YFSETQ. The CDR3 consists of 14 residues. Here the CDR3 DNA reads TGCGCCAGCAGTGAGGACGGTCTCTCCTACGAGCAGTACTTC. Protein product: CASSEDGLSYEQYF.

The chain joins TRBV28 to TRBJ1-1; the D gene is possibly TRBD1 (6 bases). In germline, CDR1 is MDHEN, CDR2 SYDVKM. V was shortened by 5 bases and J by 7 bases, with 17 bases between the two germline ends. The CDR3 has 14 amino acids. The CDR3 is CASSPWGRGVEAFF. Here the CDR3 DNA reads TGTGCCAGCAGTCCCTGGGGAAGGGGGGTTGAAGCTTTCTTT.

V usage is TRBV19 and J usage is TRBJ1-5, with unresolved D. The CDR3 sequence is 13 residues long. V lost 3 bases and J lost 7, with 10 bases in between. Germline V gene data show CDR1 as LNHDA and CDR2 as SQIVND (reference sequence). CDR3 sequence: CASSISDRQPQHF. CDR3 DNA: TGTGCCAGTAGTATTAGCGATCGACAGCCCCAGCATTTT.

V usage is TRBV25-1 and J usage is TRBJ2-5, with D perhaps TRBD1 or TRBD2 (5 bases each). V was shortened by 2 bases and J by 1 base, with 11 bases between the two germline ends. Germline values: CDR1 MGHDK, CDR2 SYGVNS. This CDR3 spans 15 amino acids. The CDR3 nucleotides are TGTGCCAGCAGTGAAAGGGAGCAGGGCCAAGAGACCCAGTACTTC. Protein product: CASSEREQGQETQYF.

V and J are TRBV28 and TRBJ1-2; the D is unclear. The CDR3 covers 13 residues. Germline V gene lookup returns CDR1 MDHEN and CDR2 SYDVKM. V was clipped by 2 bases and J by 10 bases, with 14 bases between them. This CDR3 reads CASSLGLPRDYTF. CDR3 DNA sequence: TGTGCCAGCAGTTTAGGTCTCCCCCGGGACTACACCTTC.

The rearrangement links TRBV2 to TRBJ1-5; 7 bases line up with TRBD1. The V gene's germline CDR1 is SNHLY and CDR2 FYNNEI. The V segment lost 3 bases and the J segment 2 bases; nucleotides outside the gene matches: 1. CDR3 length: 14 residues. For the CDR3, the DNA is TGTGCCAGCAGTGATACAGGGGGCAATCAGCCCCAGCATTTT. Translation gives CASSDTGGNQPQHF. Full variable domain (missing parts from reference TRBV2 and TRBJ1-5): EPEVTQTPSHQVTQMGQEVILRCVPISNHLYFYWYRQILGQKVEFLVSFYNNEISEKSEIFDDQFSVERPDGSNFTLKIRSTKLEDSAMYFCASSDTGGNQPQHFGDGTRLSIL.

A single count supports this clone. The chain joins TRBV4-1 to TRBJ1-4; weak D call: TRBD1 (5 bases). CDR3 size: 15 residues. CDR1 is MGHRA, CDR2 YSYEKL, per germline. Between the trimmed V and J ends, which lost 0 bases and 4 bases, there was a span of 9 bases. This CDR3 is CASSQERQFNEKLFF. The CDR3 coding sequence is TGCGCCAGCAGCCAAGAGAGACAGTTTAATGAAAAACTGTTTTTT.